This is a list of T cell receptor beta chains from one sample in a study of T cell responses to AZD1222 COVID-19 vaccine. Method: immunoSEQ multiplex PCR; TCRdb's copy keeps in-frame clones and lacks some. This table has 150,000 or so clones, 90% to 95% appearing once. This specimen was peripheral blood, taken 28 days after the second AZD1222 dose. All receptors derive from an adult who received the AZD1222 COVID-19 vaccine. Both conserved end residues are part of each CDR3. The D gene is left open where the match is weak.

d_gene: .
v_gene: TRBV9
CDR3aa: CASSGQSNTGELFF

d_gene: .
v_gene: TRBV29-1
CDR3aa: CSAGTSNEKLFF

d_gene: .
v_gene: TRBV28
CDR3aa: CASRGDYEQYF

d_gene: .
v_gene: TRBV11-2
CDR3aa: CASSPAGGGRDYGYTF

d_gene: .
v_gene: TRBV12-3/TRBV12-4
CDR3aa: CASSSFNSPLHF

d_gene: .
v_gene: TRBV11-3
CDR3aa: CASSPRDGEQFF

d_gene: .
v_gene: TRBV11-3
CDR3aa: CASSLGHEQFF

d_gene: .
v_gene: TRBV2
CDR3aa: CASSTASQYEQYF

d_gene: .
v_gene: TRBV5-4
CDR3aa: CASSLEGFTEAFF

d_gene: .
v_gene: TRBV12-3/TRBV12-4
CDR3aa: CASSFGLTEAFF

d_gene: .
v_gene: TRBV7-9
CDR3aa: CASSSGEYNEQFF

d_gene: .
v_gene: TRBV3-1/TRBV3-2
CDR3aa: CASSRGAWGTNTEAFF

d_gene: .
v_gene: TRBV5-1
CDR3aa: CASSARPSTNEKLFF

d_gene: .
v_gene: TRBV28
CDR3aa: CASSFQGTNEKLFF

d_gene: TRBD1
v_gene: TRBV19
CDR3aa: CASRGTANQPQHF

d_gene: TRBD2
v_gene: TRBV11-2
CDR3aa: CASSSVAGPYNEQFF

d_gene: .
v_gene: TRBV6-5
CDR3aa: CASRSNGNTIYF

d_gene: TRBD2
v_gene: TRBV4-2
CDR3aa: CASSQGPLAGGLGTGELFF

d_gene: .
v_gene: TRBV6-5
CDR3aa: CASSSGASGNTIYF

d_gene: .
v_gene: TRBV15
CDR3aa: CAISREGSSYNEQFF

d_gene: .
v_gene: TRBV19
CDR3aa: CASSLFRGTEAFF

d_gene: .
v_gene: TRBV6-5
CDR3aa: CASRGGMNGQPQHF

d_gene: .
v_gene: TRBV5-6
CDR3aa: CASSLEGMGGGSPLHF

d_gene: .
v_gene: TRBV6-2/TRBV6-3
CDR3aa: CASSYLRGGSPLHF

d_gene: TRBD2
v_gene: TRBV19
CDR3aa: CASGNLSPGLAGPSSYNEQFF

d_gene: TRBD1
v_gene: TRBV5-8
CDR3aa: CASSLGDRANTEAFF

d_gene: .
v_gene: TRBV7-9
CDR3aa: CASSASVAGYTF

d_gene: .
v_gene: TRBV7-9
CDR3aa: CASSLFPSKETQYF

d_gene: .
v_gene: TRBV6-5
CDR3aa: CASSSEGYNSPLHF

d_gene: .
v_gene: TRBV6-5
CDR3aa: CASARGEQFF

d_gene: .
v_gene: TRBV19
CDR3aa: CASGTLLLGNTEAFF

d_gene: .
v_gene: TRBV21-1
CDR3aa: CASSSRFSWWTDTQYF

d_gene: TRBD1
v_gene: TRBV9
CDR3aa: CASSRTGGGRHEQYF

d_gene: TRBD2
v_gene: TRBV4-1
CDR3aa: CASSQDLYGVAGGRETQYF

d_gene: .
v_gene: TRBV13
CDR3aa: CASSPGLSGNTIYF

d_gene: .
v_gene: TRBV7-8
CDR3aa: CASSLVWGSSYNSPLHF

d_gene: TRBD2
v_gene: TRBV7-9
CDR3aa: CASTSGLAGEAKNIQYF

d_gene: .
v_gene: TRBV28
CDR3aa: CASSKQGLRYTF

d_gene: TRBD2
v_gene: TRBV5-1
CDR3aa: CASSFRLAGPRGAGELFF

d_gene: .
v_gene: TRBV18
CDR3aa: CASSPFTINEQFF

d_gene: .
v_gene: TRBV5-1
CDR3aa: CASSIYDGEQFF

d_gene: .
v_gene: TRBV7-8
CDR3aa: CASSLGRGAIYEQYF

d_gene: .
v_gene: TRBV29-1
CDR3aa: CSLGGPGEAFF

d_gene: .
v_gene: TRBV2
CDR3aa: CASRLGSGEQFF

d_gene: TRBD2
v_gene: TRBV2
CDR3aa: CASSPLAGGARKEQYF

d_gene: .
v_gene: TRBV28
CDR3aa: CASSTGHYGYTF

d_gene: .
v_gene: TRBV7-9
CDR3aa: CASSLAGVVYEQYF

d_gene: .
v_gene: TRBV5-1
CDR3aa: CASSLVGNHYNEQFF

d_gene: .
v_gene: TRBV25-1
CDR3aa: CASSDRRQTNYGYTF

d_gene: .
v_gene: TRBV6-2/TRBV6-3
CDR3aa: CASSYVAGEQYF

d_gene: TRBD1
v_gene: TRBV7-2
CDR3aa: CASSPSGTAYYEQYF

d_gene: TRBD2
v_gene: TRBV14
CDR3aa: CAPSGGGRETQYF

d_gene: .
v_gene: TRBV2
CDR3aa: CASSDSPPNSNQPQHF

d_gene: TRBD2
v_gene: TRBV4-1
CDR3aa: CASSQREDRDNEQFF

d_gene: TRBD2
v_gene: TRBV7-2
CDR3aa: CASSNRLAGRTDTQYF

d_gene: .
v_gene: TRBV28
CDR3aa: CASSLVIANADTQYF

d_gene: TRBD2
v_gene: TRBV18
CDR3aa: CASSPPGGVEQYF

d_gene: .
v_gene: TRBV5-6
CDR3aa: CASSWTESNYEQYF

d_gene: TRBD1
v_gene: TRBV4-1
CDR3aa: CASSSDRGGQPQHF